These T cell receptor beta chains were read from a single sample in a study of shared clonotypes between healthy human individuals. Profiling relied on immunoSEQ multiplex PCR, and the TCRdb table lists in-frame clones only, not all of them. The profile covers over 2 million clones, with roughly 96% appearing a single time and 0.13% taken by the ten largest. The source material was naive CD4+ T cells sorted from blood. Source of these receptors: a man aged 18 to 30 in good health. Each CDR3 is given with its conserved first and last residue. The D gene is left open where the match is weak. Clone size appears in some rows only: once, few, many, or a class for an expanded clone.

V gene: TRBV7-9; clone size: once; J gene: TRBJ2-7; D gene: TRBD2; CDR3 DNA: TGTGCCAGCAGCCCCCGGGCTAGCGGGTTCTACGAGCAGTACTTC; CDR3 protein: CASSPRASGFYEQYF
V gene: TRBV9; clone size: .; J gene: TRBJ2-3; D gene: TRBD1; CDR3 DNA: TGTGCCAGCAGCGTCAAGGGGGCGCACACAGATACGCAGTATTTT; CDR3 protein: CASSVKGAHTDTQYF
V gene: TRBV6-6; clone size: .; J gene: TRBJ1-5; D gene: TRBD1; CDR3 DNA: TGTGCCAGCAACCTAGACAGGGTAGCCTATCAGCCCCAGCATTTT; CDR3 protein: CASNLDRVAYQPQHF
V gene: TRBV28; clone size: .; J gene: TRBJ1-2; D gene: .; CDR3 DNA: TGTGCCAGCAGTCCGCCGGAGGGGTCGAACTATGGCTACACCTTC; CDR3 protein: CASSPPEGSNYGYTF
V gene: TRBV10-3; clone size: .; J gene: TRBJ2-1; D gene: .; CDR3 DNA: TGTGCCATCAGTGAGTCGAGGTTGGGGACCTACAATGAGCAGTTCTTC; CDR3 protein: CAISESRLGTYNEQFF
V gene: TRBV19; clone size: .; J gene: TRBJ2-7; D gene: .; CDR3 DNA: TGTGCCAGTAGTACAGGGTCCTTTAACTCCTACGAGCAGTACTTC; CDR3 protein: CASSTGSFNSYEQYF
V gene: TRBV11-2; clone size: .; J gene: TRBJ1-1; D gene: .; CDR3 DNA: TGTGCCAGCAGCTTAGGGGCTGAAGCTTTCTTT; CDR3 protein: CASSLGAEAFF
V gene: TRBV4-1; clone size: .; J gene: TRBJ2-1; D gene: .; CDR3 DNA: TGCGCCAGCAGCCAAGTCGGACATAATGAGCAGTTCTTC; CDR3 protein: CASSQVGHNEQFF
V gene: TRBV7-8; clone size: .; J gene: TRBJ2-3; D gene: TRBD1; CDR3 DNA: TGTGCCAGCAGCTTAGGACAGGGTCGCACAGATACGCAGTATTTT; CDR3 protein: CASSLGQGRTDTQYF
V gene: TRBV10-2; clone size: .; J gene: TRBJ1-5; D gene: .; CDR3 DNA: TGCGCCAGCAGTGAGGGGGGTAGCAATCAGCCCCAGCATTTT; CDR3 protein: CASSEGGSNQPQHF
V gene: TRBV14; clone size: .; J gene: TRBJ2-2; D gene: .; CDR3 DNA: TGTGCCAGCAGCCAAGGTCAGGGATACGGGGAGCTGTTTTTT; CDR3 protein: CASSQGQGYGELFF
V gene: TRBV5-1; clone size: .; J gene: TRBJ2-3; D gene: .; CDR3 DNA: TGCGCCAGCAGCTCCGGATATGTTGGAGGTTGGGCAGATACGCAGTATTTT; CDR3 protein: CASSSGYVGGWADTQYF
V gene: TRBV5-6; clone size: .; J gene: TRBJ2-7; D gene: .; CDR3 DNA: TGTGCCAGCACCGGGACCAGCTCCTACGAGCAGTACTTC; CDR3 protein: CASTGTSSYEQYF
V gene: TRBV11-2; clone size: .; J gene: TRBJ2-1; D gene: .; CDR3 DNA: TGTGCCAGCAGCTTAGGCCTGACCGGGAGCTCCTACAATGAGCAGTTCTTC; CDR3 protein: CASSLGLTGSSYNEQFF
V gene: TRBV5-1; clone size: .; J gene: TRBJ2-7; D gene: TRBD1; CDR3 DNA: TGCGCCAGCAGCTCGGGACAGGAGCACTACGAGCAGTACTTC; CDR3 protein: CASSSGQEHYEQYF
V gene: TRBV2; clone size: .; J gene: TRBJ2-1; D gene: TRBD2; CDR3 DNA: TGTGCCAGCAGTGACTCTGGGACTAGCGGTCACAATGAGCAGTTCTTC; CDR3 protein: CASSDSGTSGHNEQFF
V gene: TRBV9; clone size: few; J gene: TRBJ1-1; D gene: .; CDR3 DNA: TGTGCCAGCAGCCGCGTCGGTTCGAACACTGAAGCTTTCTTT; CDR3 protein: CASSRVGSNTEAFF
V gene: TRBV30; clone size: .; J gene: TRBJ2-1; D gene: TRBD2; CDR3 DNA: TGTGCCTGGAGTGTTGAACTAGCGGGGGGGGAGCAGTTCTTC; CDR3 protein: CAWSVELAGGEQFF
V gene: TRBV12-5; clone size: .; J gene: TRBJ1-6; D gene: TRBD1; CDR3 DNA: TGTGCTAGTGGTTCGGGACAGGGGAGTAATTCACCCCTCCACTTT; CDR3 protein: CASGSGQGSNSPLHF
V gene: TRBV5-1; clone size: .; J gene: TRBJ2-3; D gene: .; CDR3 DNA: TGCGCCAGCAGCTGGGGCGGTACCAGCACAGATACGCAGTATTTT; CDR3 protein: CASSWGGTSTDTQYF
V gene: TRBV18; clone size: .; J gene: TRBJ2-7; D gene: .; CDR3 DNA: TGTGCCAGCTCACCGGGGCGCGGATCCTACGAGCAGTACTTC; CDR3 protein: CASSPGRGSYEQYF
V gene: TRBV6-1; clone size: .; J gene: TRBJ1-1; D gene: .; CDR3 DNA: TGTGCCAGCAGTCACAGGGCGCCAGGTTCTTCCGCTTTCTTT; CDR3 protein: CASSHRAPGSSAFF
V gene: TRBV28; clone size: .; J gene: TRBJ2-3; D gene: TRBD2; CDR3 DNA: TGTGCCAGCACCCGGGGGGTATCGCCAGATACGCAGTATTTT; CDR3 protein: CASTRGVSPDTQYF
V gene: TRBV9; clone size: once; J gene: TRBJ2-7; D gene: .; CDR3 DNA: TGTGCCAGCAGCTCCCAGACTAGCTCCTACGAGCAGTACTTC; CDR3 protein: CASSSQTSSYEQYF
V gene: TRBV7-9; clone size: .; J gene: TRBJ1-1; D gene: .; CDR3 DNA: TGTGCCAGCAGCCCCGTCTCGAACACTGAAGCTTTCTTT; CDR3 protein: CASSPVSNTEAFF
V gene: TRBV19; clone size: .; J gene: TRBJ1-2; D gene: TRBD1; CDR3 DNA: TGTGCCAGTAGTGTGGGGACAGGCTATGGCTACACCTTC; CDR3 protein: CASSVGTGYGYTF
V gene: TRBV10-3; clone size: once; J gene: TRBJ2-2; D gene: .; CDR3 DNA: TGTGCCACAGCCTCCAGGATAAACACCGGGGAGCTGTTTTTT; CDR3 protein: CATASRINTGELFF
V gene: TRBV4-1; clone size: .; J gene: TRBJ1-4; D gene: .; CDR3 DNA: TGCGCCAGCAGCCAAAGGGGGGTTAATGAAAAACTGTTTTTT; CDR3 protein: CASSQRGVNEKLFF
V gene: TRBV11-2; clone size: .; J gene: TRBJ2-1; D gene: TRBD2; CDR3 DNA: TGTGCCAGCAGCTTCGTTATAGCGGGGGGGCCAGGCAATGAGCAGTTCTTC; CDR3 protein: CASSFVIAGGPGNEQFF